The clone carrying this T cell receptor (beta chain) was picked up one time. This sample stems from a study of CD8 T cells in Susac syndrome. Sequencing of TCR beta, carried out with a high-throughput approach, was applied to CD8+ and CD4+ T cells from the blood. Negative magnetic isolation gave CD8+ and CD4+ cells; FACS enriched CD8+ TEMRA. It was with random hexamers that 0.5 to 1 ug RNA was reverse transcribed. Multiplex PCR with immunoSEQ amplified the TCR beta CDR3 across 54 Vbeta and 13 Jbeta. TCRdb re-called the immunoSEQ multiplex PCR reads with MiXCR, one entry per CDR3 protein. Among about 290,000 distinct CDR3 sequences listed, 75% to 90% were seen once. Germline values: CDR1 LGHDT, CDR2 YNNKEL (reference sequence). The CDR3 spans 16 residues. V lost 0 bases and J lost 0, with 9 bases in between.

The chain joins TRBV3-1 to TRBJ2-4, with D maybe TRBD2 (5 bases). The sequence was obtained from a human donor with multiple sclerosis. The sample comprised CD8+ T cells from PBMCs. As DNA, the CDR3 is TGTGCCAGCAGCCAAGATCAAGCGGTAGCCAAAAACATTCAGTACTTC. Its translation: CASSQDQAVAKNIQYF.